These 15 T cell receptor beta chains came from one sample sequenced in a study of cytomegalovirus exposure and HLA in healthy donors. Sequenced by immunoSEQ multiplex PCR; TCRdb stores in-frame clones only, minus some. Among some 49,000 clones, 90% to 95% were seen once, and the ten largest hold about 8%. Sequenced material: PBMCs. The receptors come from a woman younger than 30 in good health and CMV-seropositive.

Comments on this clone: The same CDR3 also results from other DNA sequences found in this sample. V and J are TRBV29-1 and TRBJ1-1, with no clear D. Germline loops: CDR1 SQVTM, CDR2 ANQGSEA. The V end was cut by 4 bases, the J end by 4 bases, with 7 bases between. This CDR3 has 11 residues. The CDR3 DNA reads TGCAGCGTTGTCAGAGGCACTGAAGCTTTCTTT. This encodes CSVVRGTEAFF.

The V and J genes are TRBV9 and TRBJ1-2; TRBD1 matches at 7 bases. The CDR3 spans 13 residues. The germline CDR1 and CDR2 sequences are SGDLS and YYNGEE. After removal of 3 bases from V and 6 bases from J, the junction contained 5 bases not matched to a gene. For the CDR3, the DNA is TGTGCCAGCAGCGGACAGGGCGTGGATGGCTACACCTTC. It translates to CASSGQGVDGYTF.

The chain joins TRBV11-2 to TRBJ2-1, with 8 bases that match TRBD2. From germline, CDR1 is SGHAT and CDR2 FQNNGV. This CDR3 has 14 residues. V shed 5 bases, J shed 6 bases, and the junction held 6 bases outside the gene matches. Here the CDR3 reads CASSPSGRGNEQFF. CDR3 sequence (DNA): TGTGCCAGCAGCCCCAGCGGGAGAGGCAATGAGCAGTTCTTC.

The V and J genes are TRBV15 and TRBJ2-1; tentative D call: TRBD2 (6 bases). Looked up from germline, CDR1 is LNHNV and CDR2 is YYDKDF (reference sequence). V lost 1 base, J lost 3 bases, and 13 bases lay in between. The CDR3 is 16 residues long. This CDR3 is CATSRVGRRDYNEQFF. The CDR3, as DNA: TGTGCCACCAGCAGAGTGGGGCGGAGGGACTACAATGAGCAGTTCTTC.

This chain connects TRBV9 to TRBJ2-1; 7 nucleotides align to TRBD2. Germline CDR1 is SGDLS and CDR2 is YYNGEE. The CDR3 is 14 amino acids. Unmatched junction bases numbered 1, after V lost 0 bases and J lost 4 bases. In DNA form, the CDR3 reads TGTGCCAGCAGCGTAGGGGGGGGGTACAATGAGCAGTTCTTC. It encodes CASSVGGGYNEQFF.

This sequence joins TRBV4-2 and TRBJ2-1, with 11 bases identical to TRBD2. The V gene's germline CDR1 is LGHNA and CDR2 YNFKEQ. The CDR3 is 17 amino acids. Losses at the gene ends were 3 bases for V and 6 bases for J; bases not matched to a gene: 10. The CDR3 protein is CASSHQARTSGPNEQFF. The CDR3 DNA is TGTGCCAGCAGCCACCAGGCCAGGACTAGCGGGCCCAATGAGCAGTTCTTC.

This rearrangement joins TRBV7-9 to TRBJ2-7; TRBD1 agrees at 8 bases. V lost 3 bases and J lost 6; bases outside the gene matches: 7. The germline CDR1 and CDR2 sequences are SEHNR and FQNEAQ (reference sequence). The CDR3 runs 14 residues. CDR3 protein: CASSLTTGGREQYF. Written as DNA, the CDR3 is TGTGCCAGCAGCTTGACCACAGGGGGGCGCGAGCAGTACTTC.

The chain couples TRBV9 to TRBJ2-2; 11 nucleotides line up with TRBD2. There are 16 residues in the CDR3. V was pared by 8 bases and J by 8 bases, with 14 bases of the junction left unmatched. Germline V gives CDR1 SGDLS, CDR2 YYNGEE. The CDR3 bases are TGTGCCAGTGCCCCTGTCCTAGCGGGGGGAATAGGGGAGCTGTTTTTT. Protein product: CASAPVLAGGIGELFF.

The rearrangement links TRBV7-8 to TRBJ2-3, with 7 bases aligning to TRBD2. V dropped 10 bases and J dropped 3; count of bases not matched to a gene: 10. The CDR3 has 14 amino acids. In germline, CDR1 is SGHVS, CDR2 FQNEAQ. CDR3 nucleotide sequence: TGTGCCACCGATTGGGGAGGGGTGACAGATACGCAGTATTTT. This encodes CATDWGGVTDTQYF.

The chain carries TRBV28 and TRBJ2-7; 12 nucleotides align to TRBD2. The germline gives CDR1 MDHEN, CDR2 SYDVKM. V shed 4 bases and J 3 bases; nucleotides not matched to a gene: 7. The CDR3 covers 16 residues. DNA of the CDR3: TGTGCCAGCAGTTCAAGGACTAGCGGGATTATCTACGAGCAGTACTTC. This codes for CASSSRTSGIIYEQYF. The full variable domain, with the rest looked up from reference TRBV28 and TRBJ2-7, is DVKVTQSSRYLVKRTGEKVFLECVQDMDHENMFWYRQDPGLGLRLIYFSYDVKMKEKGDIPEGYSVSREKKERFSLILESASTNQTSMYLCASSSRTSGIIYEQYFGPGTRLTVT.

This clone was seen a few times. The chain carries TRBV6-4 and TRBJ2-2; 8 bases match TRBD1. Germline-derived CDR1 and CDR2 are MRHNA and SNTAGT. CDR3 length: 14 residues. After removal of 4 bases from V and 4 bases from J, the junction contained 2 bases not matched to a gene. This CDR3 reads CASSGTGSTGELFF. In DNA, the CDR3 is TGTGCCAGCAGTGGGACAGGGAGCACCGGGGAGCTGTTTTTT.

The gene calls are TRBV27 and TRBJ1-6; D is unresolved. V lost 1 base, J lost 10 bases, and 11 bases lay in between. Germline V gives CDR1 MNHEY, CDR2 SMNVEV (reference sequence). The CDR3 is made up of 14 amino acids. The DNA for the CDR3 is TGTGCCAGCAGTTTATTGACGGCAGGATCACCCCTCCACTTT. Its translation: CASSLLTAGSPLHF.

The chain is built from TRBV2 and TRBJ1-1; D is undetermined. The CDR3 is 15 amino acids. Germline V gene data show CDR1 as SNHLY and CDR2 as FYNNEI. Trimming took off 0 bases at V and 8 bases at J, with 16 bases between the two ends. CDR3 amino acids: CASSEAGGPGLEAFF. The CDR3 DNA reads TGTGCCAGCAGTGAAGCGGGAGGGCCAGGTTTAGAAGCTTTCTTT.

Remarks on this clone: Other DNA variants within this sample encode the same CDR3. The genes are TRBV7-2 and TRBJ1-5, with 7 bases matching TRBD1. The CDR3 consists of 15 residues. The germline CDR1 and CDR2 sequences are SGHTA and FQGNSA. The V gene end was trimmed by 1 base and the J gene end by 4 bases; junction bases not matched to a gene: 4. This chain's CDR3 is CASSLGQGVNQPQHF. CDR3 sequence (DNA): TGTGCCAGCAGCTTAGGACAGGGAGTAAATCAGCCCCAGCATTTT.

The chain links TRBV19 to TRBJ2-7; D may be TRBD2 (6 bases). CDR1 LNHDA and CDR2 SQIVND come from the germline V gene (reference sequence). V gave up 4 bases and J gave up 4 bases, with 20 bases separating them. There are 16 residues in the CDR3. This chain's CDR3 is CASSTRRSIGGYEQYF. In DNA, the CDR3 is TGTGCCAGTAGTACCCGGCGGAGTATTGGGGGGTACGAGCAGTACTTC.